This T cell receptor (beta chain) was sequenced for a study of blood T cell repertoires in COVID-19 (dated by TCRdb to 2019 to 2021). For the study in its entirety: Samples from collaborators originated in the United States, Italy and Spain and spanned both the acute and convalescent phases of COVID-19. The prospective study material was composed of cDNA or gDNA derived from T cells, B-cell-depleted T cells, or PBMCs. Subjects who had been exposed to COVID-19, were actively infected with it, or had recovered from it provided the deeply sampled blood TCRbeta repertoires that made up the dataset. A freely available public database, intended as a resource for researchers studying the immune response to SARS-CoV-2, is where the repertoires were released. Samples were obtained from the ongoing ImmuneRACE study (first 160 participants) and from 1,254 subjects provided by 6 global collaborators. Nearly every sample came with metadata listing a de-identified subject ID, COVID-19 status, age in years and sex. Where available, HLA class I and class II types were taken from metadata supplied by the sample provider and were not determined by assay-based typing.

This clone was observed once. Its antigen remains unidentified. No much larger clonotype is one base removed from it; base qualities were not supplied. TCRbeta CDR3 regions were amplified from genomic DNA by means of the immunoSEQ Assay, a bias-controlled multiplex PCR. On the authors' methods: The number of nucleated cells in each sample was estimated from the amplification of reference gene primers within the assay. Sequence reads were collapsed and filtered to measure the absolute abundance of every unique TCRbeta CDR3 rearrangement. For each sample, productive Simpson clonality was calculated by taking the square root of Simpson's diversity index across productive rearrangements. TCRdb mirrors the immuneACCESS table, restricted to in-frame sequences. Some clones are absent from its copies; in checked studies, under half trace to an unresolved V gene, and the reason for the others is unknown. That table is the source of V, J and clone size, and D and trimming were worked out from the DNA. For this sample the table gives 200,000 to 250,000 clones, of which 80% to 85% were detected only once. Of the sample, roughly 2.3% falls within the top ten clones.

Points the paper makes about the study in general: The quantity of clinical and demographic metadata differed by source and by participant and was supplied without curation.

Trimming costs V 3 bases and J 5 bases, and their ends lie 11 bases apart. CDR1 and CDR2, looked up from the germline V gene, are SGHRS and YFSETQ. Counted from cysteine to phenylalanine, this CDR3 has 13 amino acids. Solely the CDR3 DNA is kept, with 39 bases framed from the first base. Collaborating institutions collected whole blood in K2EDTA tubes following their own protocols. For TCRbeta analysis, collaborators shipped samples as frozen whole blood, isolated PBMCs, or DNA extracted from either of those sample types. The sample taken for sequencing was peripheral blood. This chain joins TRBV5-1 to TRBJ2-5, and perhaps TRBD1 as D gene, on 5 matching bases. The source of this sequence is a woman between 55 and 75 years old with acute or convalescent COVID-19. The DNA is TGCGCCAGCAGCTCAGGGTCTGTGGAGACCCAGTACTTC. Its translation reads: CASSSGSVETQYF.